The sequence of this T cell receptor (beta chain) was determined in a study of patients and donors after allogeneic stem cell transplantation. From the RT-PCR reads, TCRdb called clonotypes with MiXCR, one entry per CDR3 protein. Here the sample spans about a million distinct CDR3 sequences, under 20% being singletons. This clonotype was found many times. CDR1 is DFQATT, CDR2 SNEGSKA, per germline (reference sequence). The length of the CDR3 is 12 residues. This receptor was obtained from a human donor who was either an allogeneic HSCT recipient or a stem cell or donor lymphocyte infusion donor (not recorded which). It is not recorded whose cells these are; they may come from a transplant donor. This chain joins TRBV20-1 and TRBJ2-3, with TRBD2 matching 8 bases. Input material: blood, either unsorted or a sorted T cell fraction (not recorded which). Written as DNA, the CDR3 is TGCACGGCAGCGGGAGGCACAGATACGCAGTATTTT. Protein sequence: CTAAGGTDTQYF.